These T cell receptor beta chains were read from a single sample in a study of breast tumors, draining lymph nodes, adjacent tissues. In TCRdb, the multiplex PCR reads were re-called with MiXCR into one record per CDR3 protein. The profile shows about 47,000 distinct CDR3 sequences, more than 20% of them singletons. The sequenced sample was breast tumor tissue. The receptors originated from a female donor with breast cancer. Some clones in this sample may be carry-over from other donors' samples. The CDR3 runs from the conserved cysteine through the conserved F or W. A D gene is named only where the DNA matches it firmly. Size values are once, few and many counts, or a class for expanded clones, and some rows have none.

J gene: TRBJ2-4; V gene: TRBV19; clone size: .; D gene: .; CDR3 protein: CASSPTSGAKNIQYF; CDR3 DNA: TGTGCCAGTAGTCCAACATCAGGAGCCAAAAACATTCAGTACTTC
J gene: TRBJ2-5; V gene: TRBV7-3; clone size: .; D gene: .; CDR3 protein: CASSPGGGGGETQYF; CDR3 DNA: TGTGCCAGCAGCCCGGGGGGTGGGGGCGGGGAGACCCAGTACTTC
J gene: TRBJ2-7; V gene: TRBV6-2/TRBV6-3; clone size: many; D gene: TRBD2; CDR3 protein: CASSYTLAALTYEQYF; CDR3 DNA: TGTGCCAGCAGCTACACCCTAGCGGCATTGACCTACGAGCAGTACTTC
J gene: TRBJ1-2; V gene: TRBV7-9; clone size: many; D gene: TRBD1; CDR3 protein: CASSPPGTGGSNGYTF; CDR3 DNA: TGTGCCAGCAGCCCTCCCGGGACAGGGGGATCGAATGGCTACACCTTC
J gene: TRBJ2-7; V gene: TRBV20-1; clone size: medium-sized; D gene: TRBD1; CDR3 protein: CSARDLQGGEQYF; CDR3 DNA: TGCAGTGCTAGAGACTTACAGGGGGGCGAGCAGTACTTC
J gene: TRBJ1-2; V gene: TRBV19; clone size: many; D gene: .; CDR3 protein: CASSSGPANYGYTF; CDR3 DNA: TGTGCCAGTAGTTCGGGTCCTGCTAACTATGGCTACACCTTC
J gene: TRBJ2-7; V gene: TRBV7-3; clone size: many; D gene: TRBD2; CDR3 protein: CASSLTGGEQYF; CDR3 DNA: TGTGCCAGCAGCTTAACGGGGGGGGAGCAGTACTTC
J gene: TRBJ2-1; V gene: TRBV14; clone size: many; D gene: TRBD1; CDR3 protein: CASRRTGDNEQFF; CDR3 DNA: TGTGCCAGCAGGCGGACAGGGGACAATGAGCAGTTCTTC
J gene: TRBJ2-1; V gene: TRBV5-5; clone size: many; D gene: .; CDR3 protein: CASSLVPSDEQFF; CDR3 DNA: TGTGCCAGCAGCTTGGTGCCGTCCGATGAGCAGTTCTTC
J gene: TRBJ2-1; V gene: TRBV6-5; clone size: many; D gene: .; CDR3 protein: CASRLIAANEQFF; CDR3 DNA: TGTGCCAGCAGATTAATAGCGGCTAATGAGCAGTTCTTC
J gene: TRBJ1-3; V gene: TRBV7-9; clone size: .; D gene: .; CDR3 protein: CASSLALDAAGTIYF; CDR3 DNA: TGTGCCAGCAGCTTAGCTCTTGACGCGGCTGGCACCATATATTTT
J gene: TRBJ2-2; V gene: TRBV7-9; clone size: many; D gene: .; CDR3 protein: CASNWGGTGELFF; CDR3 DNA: TGTGCCAGCAATTGGGGTGGCACCGGGGAGCTGTTTTTT
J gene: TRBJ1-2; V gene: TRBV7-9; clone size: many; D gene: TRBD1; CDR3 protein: CASSRQGLYGYTF; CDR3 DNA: TGTGCCAGCAGCCGACAGGGCCTCTATGGCTACACCTTC
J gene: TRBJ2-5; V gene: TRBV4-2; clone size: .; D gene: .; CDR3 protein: CASSQDWGTQYF; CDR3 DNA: TGTGCCAGCAGCCAAGATTGGGGGACCCAGTACTTC